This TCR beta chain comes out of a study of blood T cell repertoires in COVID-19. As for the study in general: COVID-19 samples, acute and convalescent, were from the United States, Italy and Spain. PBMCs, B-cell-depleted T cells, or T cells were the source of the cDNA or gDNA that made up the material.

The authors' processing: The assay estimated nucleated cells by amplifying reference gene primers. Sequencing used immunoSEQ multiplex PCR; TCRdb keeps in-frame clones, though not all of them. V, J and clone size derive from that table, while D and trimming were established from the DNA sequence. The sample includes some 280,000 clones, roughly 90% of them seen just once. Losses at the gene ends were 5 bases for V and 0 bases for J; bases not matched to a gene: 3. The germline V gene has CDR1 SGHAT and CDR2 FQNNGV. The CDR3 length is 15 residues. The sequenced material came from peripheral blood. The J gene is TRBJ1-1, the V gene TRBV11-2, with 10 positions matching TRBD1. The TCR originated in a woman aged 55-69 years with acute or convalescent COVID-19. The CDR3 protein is CASSPGQGLNTEAFF. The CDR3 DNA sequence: TGTGCCAGCAGCCCGGGACAGGGGCTGAACACTGAAGCTTTCTTT. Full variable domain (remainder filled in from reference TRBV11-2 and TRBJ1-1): EAGVAQSPRYKIIEKRQSVAFWCNPISGHATLYWYQQILGQGPKLLIQFQNNGVVDDSQLPKDRFSAERLKGVDSTLKIQPAKLEDSAVYLCASSPGQGLNTEAFFGQGTRLTVV.